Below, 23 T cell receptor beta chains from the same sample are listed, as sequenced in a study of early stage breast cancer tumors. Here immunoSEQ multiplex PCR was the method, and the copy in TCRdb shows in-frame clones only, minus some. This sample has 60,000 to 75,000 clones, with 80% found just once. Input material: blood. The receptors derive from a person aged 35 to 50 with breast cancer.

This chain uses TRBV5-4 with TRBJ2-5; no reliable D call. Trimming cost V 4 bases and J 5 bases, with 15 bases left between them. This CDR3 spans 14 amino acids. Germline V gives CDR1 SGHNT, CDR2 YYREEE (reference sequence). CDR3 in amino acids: CASSPALTEETQYF. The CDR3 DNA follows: TGTGCCAGCAGCCCGGCCCTGACGGAGGAGACCCAGTACTTC.

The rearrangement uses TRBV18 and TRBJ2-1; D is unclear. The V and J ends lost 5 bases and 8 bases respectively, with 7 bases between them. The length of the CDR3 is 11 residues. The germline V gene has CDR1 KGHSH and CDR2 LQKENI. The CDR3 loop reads CASSWTDEQFF. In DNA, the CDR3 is TGTGCCAGCTCATGGACCGATGAGCAGTTCTTC.

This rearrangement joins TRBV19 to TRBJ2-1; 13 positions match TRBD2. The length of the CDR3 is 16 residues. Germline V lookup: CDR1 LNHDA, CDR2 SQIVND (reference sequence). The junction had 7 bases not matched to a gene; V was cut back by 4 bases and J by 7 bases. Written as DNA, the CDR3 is TGTGCCAGTAGTACGAGACTAGCGGGAGGCTTTAATGAGCAGTTCTTC. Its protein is CASSTRLAGGFNEQFF. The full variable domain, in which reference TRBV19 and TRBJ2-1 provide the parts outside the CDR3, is DGGITQSPKYLFRKEGQNVTLSCEQNLNHDAMYWYRQDPGQGLRLIYYSQIVNDFQKGDIAEGYSVSREKKESFPLTVTSAQKNPTAFYLCASSTRLAGGFNEQFFGPGTRLTVL.

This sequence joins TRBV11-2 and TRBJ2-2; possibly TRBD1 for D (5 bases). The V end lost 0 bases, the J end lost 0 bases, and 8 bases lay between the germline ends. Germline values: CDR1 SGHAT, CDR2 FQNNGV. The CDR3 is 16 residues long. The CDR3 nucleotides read TGTGCCAGCAGCTTAGACAGGGTACCGAACACCGGGGAGCTGTTTTTT. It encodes CASSLDRVPNTGELFF.

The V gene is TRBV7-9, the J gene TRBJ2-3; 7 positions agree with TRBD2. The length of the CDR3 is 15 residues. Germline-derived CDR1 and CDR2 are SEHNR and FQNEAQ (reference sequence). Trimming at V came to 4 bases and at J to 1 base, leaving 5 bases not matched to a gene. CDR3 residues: CASSSPLAGTDTQYF. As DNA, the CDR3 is TGTGCCAGCAGCTCCCCCCTAGCGGGCACAGATACGCAGTATTTT.

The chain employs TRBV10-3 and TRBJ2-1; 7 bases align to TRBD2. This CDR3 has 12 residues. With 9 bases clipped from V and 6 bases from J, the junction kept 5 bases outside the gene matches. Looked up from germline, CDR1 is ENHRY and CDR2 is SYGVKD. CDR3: CAILAALNEQFF. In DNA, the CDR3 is TGTGCCATTCTAGCGGCACTCAATGAGCAGTTCTTC.

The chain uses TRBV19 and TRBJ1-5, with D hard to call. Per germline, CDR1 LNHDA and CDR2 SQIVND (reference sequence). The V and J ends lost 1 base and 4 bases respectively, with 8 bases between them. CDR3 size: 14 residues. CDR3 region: CASSIGRMNQPQHF. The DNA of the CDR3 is TGTGCCAGTAGTATAGGACGAATGAATCAGCCCCAGCATTTT. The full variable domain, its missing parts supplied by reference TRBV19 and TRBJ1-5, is DGGITQSPKYLFRKEGQNVTLSCEQNLNHDAMYWYRQDPGQGLRLIYYSQIVNDFQKGDIAEGYSVSREKKESFPLTVTSAQKNPTAFYLCASSIGRMNQPQHFGDGTRLSIL.

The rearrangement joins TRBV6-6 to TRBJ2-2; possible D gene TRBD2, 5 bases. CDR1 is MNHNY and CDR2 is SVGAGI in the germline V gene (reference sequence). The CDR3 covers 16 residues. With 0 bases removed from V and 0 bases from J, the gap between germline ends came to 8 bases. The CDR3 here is CASSYSSAANTGELFF. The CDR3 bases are TGTGCCAGCAGTTACTCGTCAGCGGCGAACACCGGGGAGCTGTTTTTT.

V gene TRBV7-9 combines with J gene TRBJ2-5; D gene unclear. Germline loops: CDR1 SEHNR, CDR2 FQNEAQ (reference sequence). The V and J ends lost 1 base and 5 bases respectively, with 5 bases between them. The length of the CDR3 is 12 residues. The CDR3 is CASSLVLETQYF. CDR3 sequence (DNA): TGTGCCAGCAGCTTAGTTCTGGAGACCCAGTACTTC.

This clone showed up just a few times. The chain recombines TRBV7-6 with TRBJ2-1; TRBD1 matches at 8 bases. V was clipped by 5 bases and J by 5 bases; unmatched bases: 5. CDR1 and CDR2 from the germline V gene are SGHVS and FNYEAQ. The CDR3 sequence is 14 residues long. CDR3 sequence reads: CASSTRTGNNEQFF. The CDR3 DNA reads TGTGCCAGCAGCACCCGGACAGGGAACAATGAGCAGTTCTTC.

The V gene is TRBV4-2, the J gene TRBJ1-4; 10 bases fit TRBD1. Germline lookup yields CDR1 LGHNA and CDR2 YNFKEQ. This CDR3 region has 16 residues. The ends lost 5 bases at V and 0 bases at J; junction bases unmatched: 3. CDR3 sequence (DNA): TGTGCCAGCAGCGTAGGACAGGGGGCAACTAATGAAAAACTGTTTTTT. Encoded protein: CASSVGQGATNEKLFF.

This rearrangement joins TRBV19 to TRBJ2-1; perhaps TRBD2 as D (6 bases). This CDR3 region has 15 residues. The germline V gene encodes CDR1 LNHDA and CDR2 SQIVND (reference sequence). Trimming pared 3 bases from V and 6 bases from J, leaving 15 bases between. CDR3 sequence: CASSIRTIKGNEQFF. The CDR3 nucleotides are TGTGCCAGTAGTATTAGGACTATCAAAGGCAATGAGCAGTTCTTC. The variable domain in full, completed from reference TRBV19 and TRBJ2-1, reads DGGITQSPKYLFRKEGQNVTLSCEQNLNHDAMYWYRQDPGQGLRLIYYSQIVNDFQKGDIAEGYSVSREKKESFPLTVTSAQKNPTAFYLCASSIRTIKGNEQFFGPGTRLTVL.

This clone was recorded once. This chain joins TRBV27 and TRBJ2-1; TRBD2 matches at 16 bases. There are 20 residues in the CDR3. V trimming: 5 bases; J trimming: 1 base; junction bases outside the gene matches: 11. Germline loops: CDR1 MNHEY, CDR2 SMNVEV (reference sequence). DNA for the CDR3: TGTGCCAGCAGTCCTCACCACGGGACTAGCGGGAGGGCATCCTACAATGAGCAGTTCTTC. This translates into CASSPHHGTSGRASYNEQFF.

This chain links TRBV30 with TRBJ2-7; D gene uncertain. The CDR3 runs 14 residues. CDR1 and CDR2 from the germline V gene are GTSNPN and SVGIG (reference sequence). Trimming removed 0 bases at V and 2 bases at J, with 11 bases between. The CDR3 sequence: CAWSVGPPAYEQYF. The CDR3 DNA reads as TGTGCCTGGAGTGTAGGACCTCCGGCCTACGAGCAGTACTTC.

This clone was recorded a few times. This chain's CDR3 is CASSLAGEGNTQYF. The CDR3 DNA follows: TGCGCCAGCAGTTTAGCGGGAGAGGGGAATACGCAGTATTTT. The rearrangement joins TRBV10-1 to TRBJ2-3; the match to TRBD2 covers 9 bases. CDR3 length equals 14 residues. Germline V gene data show CDR1 as WNHNN and CDR2 as SYGVQD (reference sequence). After removal of 5 bases from V and 7 bases from J, the junction contained 7 bases not matched to a gene.

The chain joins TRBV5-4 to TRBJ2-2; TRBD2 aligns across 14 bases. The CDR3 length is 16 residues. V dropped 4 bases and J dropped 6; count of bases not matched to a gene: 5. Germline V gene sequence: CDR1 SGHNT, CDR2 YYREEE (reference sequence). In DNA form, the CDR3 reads TGTGCCAGCAGCCCTCCGGGACTAGCGGGAGCCGGGGAGCTGTTTTTT. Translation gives CASSPPGLAGAGELFF.

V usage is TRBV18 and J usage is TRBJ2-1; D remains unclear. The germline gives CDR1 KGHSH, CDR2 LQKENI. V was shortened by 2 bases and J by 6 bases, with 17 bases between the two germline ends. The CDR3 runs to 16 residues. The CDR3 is CASSPTWAQGSNEQFF. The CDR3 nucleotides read TGTGCCAGCTCACCAACCTGGGCCCAAGGTTCCAATGAGCAGTTCTTC. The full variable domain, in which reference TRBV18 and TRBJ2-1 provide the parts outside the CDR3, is NAGVMQNPRHLVRRRGQEARLRCSPMKGHSHVYWYRQLPEEGLKFMVYLQKENIIDESGMPKERFSAEFPKEGPSILRIQQVVRGDSAAYFCASSPTWAQGSNEQFFGPGTRLTVL.

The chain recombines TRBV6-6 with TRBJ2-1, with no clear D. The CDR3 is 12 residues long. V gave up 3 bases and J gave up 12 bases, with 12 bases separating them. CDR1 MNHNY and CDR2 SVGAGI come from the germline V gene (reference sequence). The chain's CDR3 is CASSYDGRGQFF. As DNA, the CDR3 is TGTGCCAGCAGTTATGATGGCAGAGGGCAGTTCTTC.

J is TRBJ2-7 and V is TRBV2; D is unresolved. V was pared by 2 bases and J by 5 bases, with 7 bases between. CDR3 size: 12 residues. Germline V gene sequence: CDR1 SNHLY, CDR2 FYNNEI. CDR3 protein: CASSERAHEQYF. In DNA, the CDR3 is TGTGCCAGCAGTGAACGCGCCCACGAGCAGTACTTC.

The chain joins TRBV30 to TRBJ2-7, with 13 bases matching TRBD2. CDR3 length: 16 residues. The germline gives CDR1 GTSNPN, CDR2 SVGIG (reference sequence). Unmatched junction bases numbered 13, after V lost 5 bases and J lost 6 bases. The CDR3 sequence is CAWASWTSGSTGEQYF. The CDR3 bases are TGTGCCTGGGCTTCTTGGACTAGCGGGAGCACTGGCGAGCAGTACTTC.

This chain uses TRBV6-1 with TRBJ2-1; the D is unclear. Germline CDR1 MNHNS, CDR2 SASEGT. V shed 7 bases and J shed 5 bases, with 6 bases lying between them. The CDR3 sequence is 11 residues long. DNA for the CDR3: TGTGCCAGCACCCCCAACAATGAGCAGTTCTTC. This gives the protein CASTPNNEQFF.

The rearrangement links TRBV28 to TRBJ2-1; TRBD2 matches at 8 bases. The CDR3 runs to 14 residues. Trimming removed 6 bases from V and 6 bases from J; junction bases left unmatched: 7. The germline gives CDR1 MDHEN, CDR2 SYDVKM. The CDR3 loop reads CASSPHGRANEQFF. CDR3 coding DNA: TGTGCCAGCAGCCCACACGGGAGGGCCAATGAGCAGTTCTTC.

CDR3 DNA sequence: TGTGCCAGCAGTTACTTTACAGGGAGCACAGATACGCAGTATTTT. Translated: CASSYFTGSTDTQYF. V is TRBV6-5 and J is TRBJ2-3; TRBD1 might be the D (6 bases). The CDR3 length is 15 residues. V lost 1 base to trimming and J lost 0 bases, with 8 bases between them. Germline V gene data show CDR1 as MNHEY and CDR2 as SVGAGI.